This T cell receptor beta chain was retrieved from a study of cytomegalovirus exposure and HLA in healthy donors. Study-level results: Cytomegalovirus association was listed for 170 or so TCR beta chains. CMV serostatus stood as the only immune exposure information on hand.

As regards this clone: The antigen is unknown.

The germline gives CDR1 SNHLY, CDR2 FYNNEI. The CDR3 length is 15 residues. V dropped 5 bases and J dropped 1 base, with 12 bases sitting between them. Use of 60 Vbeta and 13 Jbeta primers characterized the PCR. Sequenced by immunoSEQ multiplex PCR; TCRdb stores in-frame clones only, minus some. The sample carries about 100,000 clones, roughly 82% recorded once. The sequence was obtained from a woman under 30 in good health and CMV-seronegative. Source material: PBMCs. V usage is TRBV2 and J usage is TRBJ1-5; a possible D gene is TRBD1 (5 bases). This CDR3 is CASSLQGLSNQPQHF. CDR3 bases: TGTGCCAGCAGTCTTCAGGGATTAAGCAATCAGCCCCAGCATTTT.